Given below is one T cell receptor (beta chain) in context. No antigen is known for it. Autoimmune disease history or systemic immunosuppression excluded patients. This sample stems from a study of OX40 agonist ivuxolimab in advanced cancers. Study in general: Dose-escalation patients had hepatocellular carcinoma, melanoma, renal cell or head and neck cancer.

The method was immunoSEQ multiplex PCR; TCRdb's version includes in-frame clones alone and lacks a portion of them. Counted here are about 59,000 clones, 80% to 90% occurring once; the ten biggest clones make up 0.3% to 0.45%. Findings and caveats of the study: With doses of 0.1 to 3.0 mg/kg, CD4+ and CD8+ blood T cells had undergone clonal expansion by week 6.

This sample comprised CD4+ or CD8+ T cells sorted from blood, obtained in a trial of the OX40 agonist ivuxolimab. The sequence was obtained from an adult with an advanced solid tumor such as melanoma, head and neck, liver or kidney cancer.

The CDR3 spells CASSRGQGNEQYF. CDR3 bases: TGTGCCAGCAGCAGGGGACAGGGCAACGAGCAGTACTTC. The chain combines TRBV5-6 with TRBJ2-7, with TRBD1 matching 9 bases. V lost 4 bases, J lost 5 bases, and 4 bases stayed unmatched. The CDR3 is 13 residues long. Germline values: CDR1 SGHDT, CDR2 YYEEEE.